Listed here are 24 T cell receptor beta chains from one sample, sequenced in a study of cytomegalovirus exposure and HLA in healthy donors. The PCR ran on 60 Vbeta and 13 Jbeta primers. Sequenced by immunoSEQ multiplex PCR; TCRdb stores in-frame clones only, minus some. The sample contains about 170,000 clones, roughly 80% of which appear only once. The sample consisted of PBMCs. Source of these receptors: a man aged 18 to 29 in good health and CMV-seronegative.

In its sample, this clone was seen a few times. The chain couples TRBV6-1 to TRBJ1-4, with D perhaps matching TRBD1 (5 bases). V lost 8 bases and J lost 4, with 11 bases in between. The CDR3 loop spans 13 amino acids. Per the germline V gene, CDR1 is MNHNS and CDR2 is SASEGT. CDR3 region: CASGGGNNEKLFF. CDR3 bases: TGTGCCAGCGGCGGGGGGAATAATGAAAAACTGTTTTTT.

This CDR3 is CASSRQGYNSPLHF. DNA for the CDR3: TGTGCCAGCAGCCGCCAGGGTTATAATTCACCCCTCCACTTT. This rearrangement joins TRBV28 to TRBJ1-6; tentative D call: TRBD1 (5 bases). Germline lookup yields CDR1 MDHEN and CDR2 SYDVKM. This CDR3 is built from 14 residues. Trimming took off 6 bases at V and 4 bases at J, with 10 bases between the two ends. Filled out from reference TRBV28 and TRBJ1-6, the complete variable domain reads DVKVTQSSRYLVKRTGEKVFLECVQDMDHENMFWYRQDPGLGLRLIYFSYDVKMKEKGDIPEGYSVSREKKERFSLILESASTNQTSMYLCASSRQGYNSPLHFGNGTRLTVT.

This clone came up a few times. J is TRBJ1-4 and V is TRBV6-6; 7 bases align to TRBD1. The CDR3 covers 14 residues. V lost 7 bases and J lost 7; bases outside the gene matches: 9. CDR1 is MNHNY and CDR2 is SVGAGI in the germline V gene (reference sequence). The CDR3 reads CASMPGGPGEKLFF. As DNA, the CDR3 is TGTGCCAGCATGCCAGGGGGGCCAGGTGAAAAACTGTTTTTT.

The chain carries TRBV5-4 and TRBJ1-2; tentative D call: TRBD1 (5 bases). This CDR3 contains 16 residues. Trimming removed 2 bases from V and 4 bases from J, with 18 bases in between. Germline V CDR1 and CDR2: SGHNT, YYREEE (reference sequence). The CDR3 bases are TGTGCCAGCAGCTTAAATGCAGGGCTCTCGTCCTATGGCTACACCTTC. It yields the protein CASSLNAGLSSYGYTF.

This clone showed up just once. The chain employs TRBV9 and TRBJ1-1; 11 bases fit TRBD1. CDR1 is SGDLS and CDR2 is YYNGEE in the germline V gene. V lost 2 bases, J lost 5 bases, and 2 bases stayed unmatched. This CDR3 is built from 14 residues. The CDR3 here is CASSVGTGGTEAFF. The CDR3 DNA is TGTGCCAGCAGCGTCGGGACAGGGGGGACTGAAGCTTTCTTT.

This clone came up once. The chain recombines TRBV6-6 with TRBJ2-5, with D possibly matching TRBD2 (5 bases). CDR3 length: 13 amino acids. Trimming stripped 7 bases from V and 4 bases from J, with 13 bases between. Germline assignment: CDR1 MNHNY and CDR2 SVGAGI (reference sequence). The CDR3 DNA is TGTGCCAGCACCCTAACGGGGTCAGAGACCCAGTACTTC. This codes for CASTLTGSETQYF.

V is TRBV11-2 and J is TRBJ2-3; 10 bases match TRBD2. This CDR3 is built from 18 residues. Looked up from germline, CDR1 is SGHAT and CDR2 is FQNNGV. V trimming: 2 bases; J trimming: 3 bases; junction bases outside the gene matches: 11. CDR3 amino acids: CASSLPLYSGGSTDTQYF. The CDR3 bases are TGTGCCAGCAGCTTACCCCTCTATAGCGGGGGGTCAACAGATACGCAGTATTTT.

The gene calls are TRBV4-3 and TRBJ2-7; D possibly corresponds to TRBD1 (6 bases). Trimming took 0 bases from V and 1 from J, leaving 13 bases between them. The V gene's germline CDR1 is LGHNA and CDR2 YSLEER. This CDR3 region has 16 residues. CDR3 residues: CASSQDWPGESYEQYF. The CDR3 DNA is TGCGCCAGCAGCCAAGATTGGCCAGGGGAATCCTACGAGCAGTACTTC.

The V call is TRBV12-5, the J call TRBJ1-5, with TRBD1 identical over 9 bases. CDR1 is LGHNT and CDR2 is FRNRAP in the germline V gene. This CDR3 comprises 15 residues. V lost 1 base, J lost 7 bases, and 5 bases stayed unmatched. The CDR3 loop is CASGLEQGAGQPQHF. The DNA of the CDR3 is TGTGCTAGTGGTTTGGAACAGGGGGCCGGCCAGCCCCAGCATTTT.

Only one count was recorded for this clone. V usage is TRBV19 and J usage is TRBJ1-3, with D maybe TRBD1 (6 bases). The length of the CDR3 is 16 residues. Germline CDR1 LNHDA, CDR2 SQIVND (reference sequence). Trimming shortened V by 4 bases and J by 0 bases, and 13 bases separated the two germline ends. The CDR3 sequence: CASSSYDRPSGNTIYF. The CDR3, as DNA: TGTGCCAGTAGTAGCTATGACAGGCCCTCTGGAAACACCATATATTTT.

The chain employs TRBV19 and TRBJ1-1, with 7 nucleotides matching TRBD1. From germline, CDR1 is LNHDA and CDR2 SQIVND (reference sequence). This CDR3 comprises 12 residues. The junction had 4 bases not matched to a gene; V was cut back by 3 bases and J by 9 bases. CDR3 bases: TGTGCCAGTAGTATCCCACAGGGGCAAGCTTTCTTT. Amino acids: CASSIPQGQAFF.

V gene TRBV10-3 combines with J gene TRBJ1-4; TRBD1 might be the D (6 bases). V was shortened by 6 bases and J by 6 bases, with 11 bases between the two germline ends. The CDR3 extends over 13 amino acids. CDR1 is ENHRY, CDR2 SYGVKD, per germline. DNA of the CDR3: TGTGCCATCAGCCGGGACAAGGATGAAAAACTGTTTTTT. Translation gives CAISRDKDEKLFF.

This clone appeared a few times. The rearrangement joins TRBV7-8 to TRBJ2-5, with unresolved D. V was clipped by 5 bases and J by 7 bases, with 11 bases between them. CDR1 and CDR2 from the germline V gene are SGHVS and FQNEAQ. The CDR3 sequence is 12 residues long. CDR3 sequence (DNA): TGTGCCAGCAGCCCCCAGGAAGGGACCCAGTACTTC. Translated: CASSPQEGTQYF. The full variable domain, completed using reference TRBV7-8 and TRBJ2-5, is GAGVSQSPRYKVAKRGQDVALRCDPISGHVSLFWYQQALGQGPEFLTYFQNEAQLDKSGLPSDRFFAERPEGSVSTLKIQRTQQEDSAVYLCASSPQEGTQYFGPGTRLLVL.

The chain couples TRBV14 to TRBJ2-3, with 8 bases that match TRBD1. V lost 2 bases and J lost 3; bases outside the gene matches: 7. CDR1 and CDR2 from the germline V gene are SGHDN and FVKESK. The CDR3 covers 16 residues. The CDR3 coding sequence is TGTGCCAGCAGCCAACGGACAGGGTTGGGGACAGATACGCAGTATTTT. Its translation: CASSQRTGLGTDTQYF.

The CDR3: CASSEPGEQYF. The CDR3 coding sequence is TGTGCCAGCAGTGAGCCCGGGGAGCAGTACTTC. This sequence joins TRBV2 and TRBJ2-5; possible D gene TRBD2, 5 bases. CDR3 length: 11 residues. V was clipped by 3 bases and J by 11 bases, with 10 bases between them. In germline, CDR1 is SNHLY, CDR2 FYNNEI.

This clone was seen a few times. The gene calls are TRBV7-9 and TRBJ2-7; the match to TRBD2 covers 10 bases. Germline V gene data show CDR1 as SEHNR and CDR2 as FQNEAQ (reference sequence). The ends lost 4 bases at V and 3 bases at J; junction bases unmatched: 3. This CDR3 is built from 14 residues. CDR3 bases: TGTGCCAGCAGCTACGGGACTAGCGACTACGAGCAGTACTTC. Translated: CASSYGTSDYEQYF. The full variable domain, rest sourced from reference TRBV7-9 and TRBJ2-7, is DTGVSQNPRHKITKRGQNVTFRCDPISEHNRLYWYRQTLGQGPEFLTYFQNEAQLEKSRLLSDRFSAERPKGSFSTLEIQRTEQGDSAMYLCASSYGTSDYEQYFGPGTRLTVT.

This clone has more than one count but fewer than ten. The V and J genes are TRBV2 and TRBJ2-5, with TRBD1 identical over 7 bases. This CDR3 is 15 amino acids long. CDR1 is SNHLY and CDR2 is FYNNEI in the germline V gene. Trimming removed 2 bases from V and 2 bases from J; junction bases left unmatched: 5. The DNA of the CDR3 is TGTGCCAGCAGTGAACCGGGACAGCTACAAGAGACCCAGTACTTC. Translating gives CASSEPGQLQETQYF.

The chain employs TRBV9 and TRBJ1-2; D ambiguous. In germline, CDR1 is SGDLS, CDR2 YYNGEE. With 0 bases removed from V and 7 bases from J, the gap between germline ends came to 13 bases. The CDR3 covers 14 residues. CDR3 protein: CASSVGPPAGGYTF. The CDR3 DNA follows: TGTGCCAGCAGCGTAGGGCCACCCGCTGGTGGCTACACCTTC.

V is TRBV6-1 and J is TRBJ2-1; D perhaps matches TRBD1 (6 bases). V was clipped by 1 base and J by 4 bases, with 14 bases between them. Germline V gene sequence: CDR1 MNHNS, CDR2 SASEGT. This CDR3 contains 16 residues. The CDR3 sequence is CASSEERGSPYNEQFF. The CDR3 DNA sequence: TGTGCCAGCAGTGAAGAAAGGGGGTCCCCGTACAATGAGCAGTTCTTC.

The V call is TRBV29-1, the J call TRBJ2-7, with 11 bases identical to TRBD2. The CDR3 runs 14 residues. The germline V gene has CDR1 SQVTM and CDR2 ANQGSEA. With 6 bases clipped from V and 3 bases from J, the junction kept 7 bases outside the gene matches. The CDR3 sequence: CSVKGTSGFYEQYF. CDR3 DNA sequence: TGCAGCGTGAAGGGGACTAGCGGTTTCTACGAGCAGTACTTC.

V gene TRBV10-3 combines with J gene TRBJ1-1; D gene unclear. This CDR3 is 12 amino acids long. Between the trimmed V and J ends, which lost 6 bases and 10 bases, there was a span of 15 bases. Germline V lookup: CDR1 ENHRY, CDR2 SYGVKD. The CDR3 reads CAISTDGRLAFF. CDR3 coding DNA: TGTGCCATCAGCACCGACGGGAGGTTAGCTTTCTTT.

The chain recombines TRBV5-1 with TRBJ2-5; no clear D. The CDR3 is 12 amino acids. Per germline, CDR1 SGHRS and CDR2 YFSETQ. Trimming removed 0 bases from V and 5 bases from J, with 5 bases in between. DNA for the CDR3: TGCGCCAGCAGCTTGGCCGGGGAGACCCAGTACTTC. It codes for CASSLAGETQYF.

This chain uses TRBV27 with TRBJ2-4, with 11 bases lining up with TRBD1. V dropped 5 bases and J dropped 2; count of bases not matched to a gene: 14. The CDR3 totals 19 residues. The germline V gene encodes CDR1 MNHEY and CDR2 SMNVEV (reference sequence). CDR3 protein: CASSQPGQGGILTKNIQYF. The CDR3 bases are TGTGCCAGCAGTCAACCGGGACAGGGGGGAATTTTAACCAAAAACATTCAGTACTTC.

The rearrangement links TRBV13 to TRBJ1-2; 7 bases agree with TRBD1. The CDR3 covers 14 residues. Losses at the gene ends were 2 bases for V and 4 bases for J; bases not matched to a gene: 4. Germline V gene data show CDR1 as PRHDT and CDR2 as FYEKMQ (reference sequence). CDR3 sequence reads: CASSLRTGTYGYTF. The CDR3 DNA follows: TGTGCCAGCAGCTTAAGGACAGGAACCTATGGCTACACCTTC. Combining the CDR3 with reference TRBV13 and TRBJ1-2 gives the whole variable domain AAGVIQSPRHLIKEKRETATLKCYPIPRHDTVYWYQQGPGQDPQFLISFYEKMQSDKGSIPDRFSAQQFSDYHSELNMSSLELGDSALYFCASSLRTGTYGYTFGSGTRLTVV.